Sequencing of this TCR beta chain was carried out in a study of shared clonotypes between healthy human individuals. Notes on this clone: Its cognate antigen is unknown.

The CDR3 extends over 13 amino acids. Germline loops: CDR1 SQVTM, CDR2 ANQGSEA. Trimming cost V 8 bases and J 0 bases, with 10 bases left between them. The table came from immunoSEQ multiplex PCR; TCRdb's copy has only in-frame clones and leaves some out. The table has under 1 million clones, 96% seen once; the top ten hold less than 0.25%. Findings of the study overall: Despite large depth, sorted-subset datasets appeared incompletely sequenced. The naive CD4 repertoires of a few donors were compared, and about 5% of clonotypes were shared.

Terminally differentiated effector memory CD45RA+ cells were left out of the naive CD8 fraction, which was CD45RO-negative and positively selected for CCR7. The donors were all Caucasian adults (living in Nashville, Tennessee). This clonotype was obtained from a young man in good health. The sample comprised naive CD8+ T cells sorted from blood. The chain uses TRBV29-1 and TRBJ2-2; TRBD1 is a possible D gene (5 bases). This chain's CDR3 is CSLQVPNTGELFF. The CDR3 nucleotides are TGCAGCCTACAGGTACCGAACACCGGGGAGCTGTTTTTT.